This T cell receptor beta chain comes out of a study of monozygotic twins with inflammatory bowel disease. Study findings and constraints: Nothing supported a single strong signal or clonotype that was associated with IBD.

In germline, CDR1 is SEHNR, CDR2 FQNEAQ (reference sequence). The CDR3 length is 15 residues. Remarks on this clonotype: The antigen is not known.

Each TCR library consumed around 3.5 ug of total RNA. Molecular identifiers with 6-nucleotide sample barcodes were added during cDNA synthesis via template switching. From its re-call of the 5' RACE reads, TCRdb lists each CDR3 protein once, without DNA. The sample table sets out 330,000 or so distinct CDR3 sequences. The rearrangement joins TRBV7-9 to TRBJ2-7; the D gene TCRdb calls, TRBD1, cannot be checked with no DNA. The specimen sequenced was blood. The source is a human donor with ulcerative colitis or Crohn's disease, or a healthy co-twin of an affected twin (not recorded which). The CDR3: CASSFTRDSYYEQYF.